Listed below are T cell receptor beta chains from one sample, sequenced in a study of OX40 agonist ivuxolimab in advanced cancers. Sequenced by immunoSEQ multiplex PCR; TCRdb stores in-frame clones only, minus some. The table lists 75,000 to 100,000 clones, about nine tenths of them singletons. Sequences were derived from CD4+ or CD8+ T cells sorted from blood, sampled in a trial of the OX40 agonist ivuxolimab. The receptors originated from an adult with an advanced solid tumor such as melanoma, head and neck, liver or kidney cancer. CDR3s include the opening cysteine and the closing phenylalanine or tryptophan. The D gene is left open where the match is weak. The size field is filled for only some rows; it gives once, few, many or a size class.

clone size | J gene | D gene | V gene | CDR3 protein | CDR3 DNA
NA | TRBJ2-7 | NA | TRBV19 | CASSIATSTYEQYF | TGTGCCAGTAGTATAGCCACGTCAACCTACGAGCAGTACTTC
NA | TRBJ2-3 | NA | TRBV7-2 | CASSPPGAGDTQYF | TGTGCCAGCAGCCCCCCCGGGGCTGGGGATACGCAGTATTTT
NA | TRBJ1-1 | NA | TRBV7-3 | CASSLVGQGKTEAFF | TGTGCCAGCAGCTTAGTTGGCCAGGGTAAGACTGAAGCTTTCTTT
NA | TRBJ2-7 | NA | TRBV5-1 | CASSLGAGTYEQYF | TGCGCCAGCAGCTTGGGGGCGGGGACCTACGAGCAGTACTTC
NA | TRBJ1-5 | NA | TRBV19 | CASTLTVSNQPQHF | TGTGCCAGTACCCTCACAGTTAGCAATCAGCCCCAGCATTTT
NA | TRBJ2-3 | NA | TRBV10-1 | CASSDLGAADTQYF | TGCGCCAGCAGTGATCTTGGGGCTGCGGATACGCAGTATTTT
NA | TRBJ2-2 | NA | TRBV7-3 | CASSLSGTTGELFF | TGTGCCAGCAGCTTAAGCGGAACCACCGGGGAGCTGTTTTTT
NA | TRBJ2-7 | NA | TRBV4-1 | CASSQVNRGGYEQYF | TGCGCCAGCAGCCAAGTGAACAGGGGAGGCTACGAGCAGTACTTC
NA | TRBJ1-1 | NA | TRBV2 | CASRPGRGADEGTEAFF | TGTGCCAGCAGACCCGGTCGGGGGGCTGACGAAGGCACTGAAGCTTTCTTT
NA | TRBJ2-3 | TRBD1 | TRBV6-1 | CASNRQGAVDTQYF | TGTGCCAGCAATCGACAGGGGGCTGTAGATACGCAGTATTTT
NA | TRBJ2-5 | TRBD2 | TRBV4-2 | CASSSGTGGPQYF | TGTGCCAGCAGCTCTGGTACGGGGGGGCCCCAGTACTTC
NA | TRBJ2-3 | TRBD2 | TRBV19 | CASSIGRLAGGLDTQYF | TGTGCCAGTAGTATCGGCAGACTAGCGGGGGGCCTAGATACGCAGTATTTT
NA | TRBJ1-2 | NA | TRBV10-1 | CASSPSLGAGYTF | TGCGCCAGCAGCCCATCCCTAGGGGCTGGCTACACCTTC
NA | TRBJ2-1 | TRBD2 | TRBV7-3 | CASTAGTSGIYNEQFF | TGTGCCAGCACCGCGGGGACTAGCGGTATCTACAATGAGCAGTTCTTC
NA | TRBJ1-1 | TRBD1 | TRBV10-3 | CAISDTGVVNTEAFF | TGTGCCATCAGTGACACAGGGGTCGTGAACACTGAAGCTTTCTTT
NA | TRBJ1-4 | NA | TRBV27 | CASSFGQRPEKLFF | TGTGCCAGCAGTTTTGGACAGCGTCCCGAAAAACTGTTTTTT
NA | TRBJ2-4 | NA | TRBV7-2 | CASSLLSGYKNIQYF | TGTGCCAGCAGCTTACTCAGCGGGTACAAAAACATTCAGTACTTC
NA | TRBJ1-2 | TRBD1 | TRBV28 | CASSFGDRGPGGYTF | TGTGCCAGCAGTTTCGGGGACAGGGGACCCGGTGGCTACACCTTC
NA | TRBJ2-1 | NA | TRBV9 | CASSVVPRTTKQFF | TGTGCCAGCAGCGTAGTCCCACGGACAACCAAGCAGTTCTTC
few | TRBJ1-6 | NA | TRBV14 | CASSQGSPLHF | TGTGCCAGCAGCCAAGGGTCGCCCCTCCACTTT
NA | TRBJ2-7 | NA | TRBV19 | CASNRGGDSSYEQYF | TGTGCCAGCAACCGGGGGGGGGACAGCTCCTACGAGCAGTACTTC
NA | TRBJ1-2 | TRBD1 | TRBV6-6 | CASSYEGQGNGYTF | TGTGCCAGCAGTTACGAAGGACAGGGGAATGGCTACACCTTC
NA | TRBJ2-5 | NA | TRBV12-5 | CASGLGAGVGQETQYF | TGTGCTAGTGGTTTGGGGGCAGGGGTGGGCCAAGAGACCCAGTACTTC
NA | TRBJ2-7 | NA | TRBV27 | CASSFLSTYEQYF | TGTGCCAGCAGTTTCCTGTCGACCTACGAGCAGTACTTC
once | TRBJ2-3 | NA | TRBV18 | CASSPTNGDTQYF | TGTGCCAGCTCACCCACAAACGGAGATACGCAGTATTTT
few | TRBJ1-6 | NA | TRBV5-6 | CASSAAGGYNSPLHF | TGTGCCAGCAGCGCCGCGGGTGGGTATAATTCACCCCTCCACTTT
NA | TRBJ2-3 | TRBD2 | TRBV19 | CATQGSAGGHKDTQYF | TGTGCCACCCAAGGGAGTGCGGGAGGGCATAAAGATACGCAGTATTTT
NA | TRBJ1-1 | NA | TRBV5-8 | CASSPGGGGDTEAFF | TGTGCCAGCAGCCCCGGGGGGGGAGGGGACACTGAAGCTTTCTTT
once | TRBJ1-2 | NA | TRBV27 | CASSSAHAGGVGYTF | TGTGCCAGCAGTTCCGCCCACGCGGGGGGCGTCGGCTACACCTTC
NA | TRBJ2-5 | NA | TRBV6-5 | CASSPRSGRETQYF | TGTGCCAGCAGCCCCCGATCGGGGAGGGAGACCCAGTACTTC
NA | TRBJ1-5 | NA | TRBV30 | CAWSYEAWQPQHF | TGTGCCTGGAGTTATGAGGCTTGGCAGCCCCAGCATTTT
few | TRBJ2-1 | NA | TRBV19 | CASSTWRGNQFF | TGTGCCAGTAGTACATGGAGGGGAAATCAGTTCTTC
NA | TRBJ2-7 | NA | TRBV7-9 | CASSKPSSYEQYF | TGTGCCAGCAGCAAGCCTAGCTCCTACGAGCAGTACTTC
NA | TRBJ2-5 | NA | TRBV27 | CASSLSFGETQYF | TGTGCCAGCAGTTTATCGTTCGGGGAGACCCAGTACTTC
NA | TRBJ2-3 | NA | TRBV9 | CASSVAPVPATDTQYF | TGTGCCAGCAGCGTAGCGCCCGTACCGGCTACCGATACGCAGTATTTT
NA | TRBJ2-2 | TRBD2 | TRBV19 | CASRRGVNTGELFF | TGTGCCAGTAGGCGGGGGGTGAACACCGGGGAGCTGTTTTTT
once | TRBJ2-7 | TRBD2 | TRBV27 | CASRPRTSGSYEQYF | TGTGCCAGCAGACCCCGGACTAGCGGGAGTTACGAGCAGTACTTC
NA | TRBJ1-4 | TRBD1 | TRBV18 | CASSPDRGVVLFF | TGTGCCAGCTCACCCGACAGGGGCGTTGTCCTGTTTTTT
NA | TRBJ1-1 | NA | TRBV30 | CAFRPQGNTEAFF | TGTGCCTTTAGACCTCAGGGTAACACTGAAGCTTTCTTT
few | TRBJ1-4 | TRBD1 | TRBV27 | CASSLSFQDRSPRSYEKLFF | TGTGCCAGCAGTTTATCGTTCCAGGACAGGTCGCCCCGTTCGTATGAAAAACTGTTTTTT
NA | TRBJ2-2 | TRBD2 | TRBV18 | CASSGRAVNTGELFF | TGTGCCAGCTCCGGGAGGGCAGTTAACACCGGGGAGCTGTTTTTT
NA | TRBJ2-5 | NA | TRBV6-5 | CASSNRPSETQYF | TGTGCCAGCAGTAACAGGCCCTCAGAGACCCAGTACTTC
NA | TRBJ2-5 | NA | TRBV29-1 | CSVVGLLQETQYF | TGCAGCGTTGTCGGACTCCTCCAAGAGACCCAGTACTTC
NA | TRBJ2-1 | TRBD2 | TRBV11-3 | CASSLAGGHEQFF | TGTGCCAGCAGCCTAGCGGGGGGGCATGAGCAGTTCTTC